The clone carrying this T cell receptor beta chain was detected ten times or more. Its target is unknown. This entry comes from a study of T cell repertoires in cytomegalovirus infection. Turning to the study itself: It can be stated that public TCR beta signatures indicated CMV infection as well as a matching HLA type.

TCRdb processed the reads anew with MiXCR; each CDR3 protein has one entry. The table lists about 180,000 distinct CDR3 sequences, about an eighth of them singletons, with over 25% in the top ten. General observations from the study: Summed public TCR beta family frequency identified CMV carriers bearing the relevant HLA.

The clonotype originates from a human donor in good health (CMV status not recorded). Some clones in this sample may be carry-over from other donors' samples. The sequencing sample was made of PBMCs.

CDR3 in DNA: TGTGCCAGCAGCTTAGTAGAGGGCCCGAGGGAAGCTTTCTTT. It codes for CASSLVEGPREAFF. The chain joins TRBV7-2 to TRBJ1-1; D not certain. CDR1 and CDR2 from the germline V gene are SGHTA and FQGNSA. V was shortened by 1 base and J by 8 bases, with 14 bases between the two germline ends. The CDR3 has 14 amino acids.